Included here is one T cell receptor beta chain sequence, with context. Use of 60 Vbeta and 13 Jbeta primers characterized the PCR. Sequencing used immunoSEQ multiplex PCR; TCRdb keeps in-frame clones, though not all of them. The table lists around 230,000 clones, just under 80% of them singletons. V lost 1 base, J lost 8 bases, and 13 bases lay in between. The germline V gene encodes CDR1 SGHRS and CDR2 YFSETQ. This CDR3 region has 15 residues. The data originate from a study of cytomegalovirus exposure and HLA in healthy donors. The clonotype originates from a boy younger than 18 in good health and CMV-seronegative. The sequencing sample was made of PBMCs. This chain links TRBV5-1 with TRBJ1-6; possibly TRBD1 for D (6 bases). This CDR3 is CASSLTGNLDSPLHF. The DNA for the CDR3 is TGCGCCAGCAGCTTGACAGGGAATCTGGATTCACCCCTCCACTTT.